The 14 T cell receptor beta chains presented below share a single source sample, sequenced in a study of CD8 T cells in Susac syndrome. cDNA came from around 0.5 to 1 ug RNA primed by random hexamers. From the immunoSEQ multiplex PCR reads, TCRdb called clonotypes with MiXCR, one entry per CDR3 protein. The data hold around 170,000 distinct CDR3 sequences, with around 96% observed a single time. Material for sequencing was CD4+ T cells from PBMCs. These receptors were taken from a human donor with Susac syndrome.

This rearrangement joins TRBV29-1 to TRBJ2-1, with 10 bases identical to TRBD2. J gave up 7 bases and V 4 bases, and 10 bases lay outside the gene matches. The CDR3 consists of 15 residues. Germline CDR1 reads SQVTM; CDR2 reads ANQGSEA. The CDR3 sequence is CSVGQSGRASNEQFF. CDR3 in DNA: TGCAGCGTTGGCCAGAGCGGGAGGGCCAGTAATGAGCAGTTCTTC.

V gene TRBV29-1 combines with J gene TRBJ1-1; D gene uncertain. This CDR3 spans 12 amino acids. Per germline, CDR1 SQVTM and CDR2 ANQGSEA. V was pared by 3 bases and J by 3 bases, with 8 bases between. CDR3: CSVDGGYTEAFF. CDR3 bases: TGCAGCGTTGACGGAGGATACACTGAAGCTTTCTTT.

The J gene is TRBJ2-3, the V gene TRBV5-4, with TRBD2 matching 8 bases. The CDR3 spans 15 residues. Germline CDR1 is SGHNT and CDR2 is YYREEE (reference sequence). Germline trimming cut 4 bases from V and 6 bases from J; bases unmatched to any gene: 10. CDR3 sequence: CASSPTSGRLDTQYF. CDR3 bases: TGTGCCAGCAGCCCAACTAGCGGCCGTCTGGATACGCAGTATTTT.

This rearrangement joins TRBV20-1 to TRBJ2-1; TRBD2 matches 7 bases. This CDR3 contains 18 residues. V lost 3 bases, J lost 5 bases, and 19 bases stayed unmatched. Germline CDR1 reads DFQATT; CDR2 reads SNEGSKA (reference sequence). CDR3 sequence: CSARSHIFGREPHNEQFF. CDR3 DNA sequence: TGCAGTGCTAGGTCCCACATCTTCGGGCGGGAGCCTCACAATGAGCAGTTCTTC.

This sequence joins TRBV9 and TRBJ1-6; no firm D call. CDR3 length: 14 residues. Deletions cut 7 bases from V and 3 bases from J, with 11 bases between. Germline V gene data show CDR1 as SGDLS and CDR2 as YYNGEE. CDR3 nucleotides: TGTGCCAGCTCTGGGCAGGTCTATAATTCACCCCTCCACTTT. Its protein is CASSGQVYNSPLHF.

The CDR3 DNA sequence: TGCAGCGTTGAAGATCGACACGGGACAGGGCATCAGAATGAGCAGTTCTTC. Translating gives CSVEDRHGTGHQNEQFF. The rearrangement joins TRBV29-1 to TRBJ2-1; 9 bases are a match to TRBD1. This CDR3 has 17 residues. V dropped 0 bases and J dropped 7; count of bases not matched to a gene: 13. In germline, CDR1 is SQVTM, CDR2 ANQGSEA.

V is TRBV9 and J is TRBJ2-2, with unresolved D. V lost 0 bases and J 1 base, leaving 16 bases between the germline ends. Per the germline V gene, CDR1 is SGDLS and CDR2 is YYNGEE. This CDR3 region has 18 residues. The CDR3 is CASSVGLGYRKNTGELFF. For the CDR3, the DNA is TGTGCCAGCAGCGTAGGGTTGGGGTATCGAAAGAACACCGGGGAGCTGTTTTTT.

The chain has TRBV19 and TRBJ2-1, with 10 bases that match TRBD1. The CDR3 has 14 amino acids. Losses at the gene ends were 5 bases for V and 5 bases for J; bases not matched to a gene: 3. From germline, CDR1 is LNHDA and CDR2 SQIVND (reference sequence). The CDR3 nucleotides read TGTGCCAGTAGTGACAGGGGGCCTAACAATGAGCAGTTCTTC. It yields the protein CASSDRGPNNEQFF.

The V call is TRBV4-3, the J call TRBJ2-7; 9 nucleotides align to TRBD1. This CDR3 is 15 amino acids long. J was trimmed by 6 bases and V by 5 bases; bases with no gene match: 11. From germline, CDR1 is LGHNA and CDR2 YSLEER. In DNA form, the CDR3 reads TGCGCCAGCAGCGTACAGGGGGCGATTGGAGGCGAGCAGTACTTC. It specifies CASSVQGAIGGEQYF.

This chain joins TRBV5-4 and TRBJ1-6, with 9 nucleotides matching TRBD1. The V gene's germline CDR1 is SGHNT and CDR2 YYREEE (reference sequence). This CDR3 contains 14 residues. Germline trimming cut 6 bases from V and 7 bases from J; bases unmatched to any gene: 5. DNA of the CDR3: TGTGCCAGCAACTCACAGGGGGCGAATTCACCCCTCCACTTT. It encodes CASNSQGANSPLHF.

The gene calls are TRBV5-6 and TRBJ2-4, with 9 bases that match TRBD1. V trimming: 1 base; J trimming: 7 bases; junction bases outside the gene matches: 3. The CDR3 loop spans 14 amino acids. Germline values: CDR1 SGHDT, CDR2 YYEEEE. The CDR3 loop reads CASSLTGGANIQYF. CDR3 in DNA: TGTGCCAGCAGCTTGACAGGGGGCGCGAACATTCAGTACTTC.

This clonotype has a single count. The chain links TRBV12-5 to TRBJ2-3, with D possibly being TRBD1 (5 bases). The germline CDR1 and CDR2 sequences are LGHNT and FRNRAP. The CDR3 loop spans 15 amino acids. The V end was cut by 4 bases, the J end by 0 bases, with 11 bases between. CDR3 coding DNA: TGTGCTAGTGGTTGGGGCATCGGGAGCACAGATACGCAGTATTTT. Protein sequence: CASGWGIGSTDTQYF.

The CDR3 spells CSASFSSYNSPLHF. CDR3 bases: TGCAGTGCTAGTTTCAGCTCCTATAATTCACCCCTCCACTTT. V gene TRBV20-1 combines with J gene TRBJ1-6; D unclear. CDR3 length: 14 residues. V lost 3 bases and J lost 0, with 6 bases in between. The V gene's germline CDR1 is DFQATT and CDR2 SNEGSKA (reference sequence).

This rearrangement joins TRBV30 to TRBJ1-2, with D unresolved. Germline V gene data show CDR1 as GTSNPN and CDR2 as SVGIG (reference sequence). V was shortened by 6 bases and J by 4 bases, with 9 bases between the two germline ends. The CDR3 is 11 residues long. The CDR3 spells CACQLFYGYTF. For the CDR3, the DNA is TGTGCCTGCCAGTTGTTCTATGGCTACACCTTC.